What follows are 30 T cell receptor beta chains derived from one specimen sequenced in a study of cytomegalovirus exposure and HLA in healthy donors. It was with 60 Vbeta and 13 Jbeta primers that the PCR ran. Measured with immunoSEQ multiplex PCR; TCRdb has only the in-frame clones, and not every one. The sample shows over 150,000 clones, over 75% of them seen only once. Material for sequencing was PBMCs. All receptors derive from a human donor in good health.

The chain carries TRBV5-8 and TRBJ1-2; 7 bases are a match to TRBD1. V shed 4 bases and J 4 bases; nucleotides not matched to a gene: 13. The germline V gene encodes CDR1 SGHTS and CDR2 YDEGEE. This CDR3 comprises 16 residues. The CDR3 here is CASSPGGGLFTYGYTF. As DNA, the CDR3 is TGTGCCAGCAGCCCGGGAGGGGGCCTATTTACCTATGGCTACACCTTC.

In its sample, this clone was seen once. The J gene is TRBJ1-2, the V gene TRBV7-2, with a tentative D call TRBD1 (6 bases). Between the trimmed V and J ends, which lost 4 bases and 10 bases, there was a span of 16 bases. This CDR3 region has 13 residues. CDR1 and CDR2 (germline): SGHTA, FQGNSA. The CDR3: CASSSTGTMSYTF. The CDR3 region has the DNA TGTGCCAGCAGCTCAACCGGGACAATGTCCTACACCTTC.

The chain recombines TRBV5-8 with TRBJ2-1, with D perhaps TRBD2 (5 bases). Germline V CDR1 and CDR2: SGHTS, YDEGEE. The V gene lost 0 bases and the J gene lost 3 bases, with 7 bases spanning the gap. The CDR3 covers 14 residues. CDR3 nucleotide sequence: TGTGCCAGCAGCTTGGCGGGGTACTACAATGAGCAGTTCTTC. Protein sequence: CASSLAGYYNEQFF.

In its sample, this clone was seen once. This CDR3 reads CASSQGTSGGTQETQYF. CDR3 DNA sequence: TGCGCCAGCAGCCAGGGGACTAGCGGGGGAACACAAGAGACCCAGTACTTC. The genes are TRBV5-1 and TRBJ2-5; 14 bases fit TRBD2. The CDR3 is 17 amino acids. Germline lookup yields CDR1 SGHRS and CDR2 YFSETQ. J was trimmed by 2 bases and V by 4 bases; bases with no gene match: 7.

In this sample, this clone turned up a few times. The V gene is TRBV5-8, the J gene TRBJ1-1; D is unresolved. CDR3 size: 13 residues. The ends were cut back, 2 bases at V and 0 bases at J, with 5 bases in the middle. Germline CDR1 reads SGHTS; CDR2 reads YDEGEE. The CDR3 nucleotides are TGTGCCAGCAGCTTAACAGTGAACACTGAAGCTTTCTTT. Translated, it gives CASSLTVNTEAFF.

CDR3 region: CASSDTGTGTNEQYF. In DNA, the CDR3 is TGCGCCAGCAGCGATACCGGGACAGGTACTAACGAGCAGTACTTC. This chain joins TRBV4-1 and TRBJ2-7; 8 bases fit TRBD1. The CDR3 runs to 15 residues. V shed 5 bases, J shed 5 bases, and the junction held 11 bases outside the gene matches. CDR1 MGHRA and CDR2 YSYEKL come from the germline V gene.

V usage is TRBV25-1 and J usage is TRBJ2-7, with 7 bases fitting TRBD2. After removal of 3 bases from V and 11 bases from J, the junction contained 4 bases not matched to a gene. This CDR3 contains 11 residues. The germline V gene encodes CDR1 MGHDK and CDR2 SYGVNS. CDR3 nucleotides: TGTGCCAGCAGTGATGGGAGGGGTGAGTACTTC. Translation gives CASSDGRGEYF.

This sequence joins TRBV5-1 and TRBJ1-1, with TRBD1 matching 7 bases. This CDR3 spans 15 amino acids. V lost 5 bases, J lost 6 bases, and 13 bases stayed unmatched. Germline loops: CDR1 SGHRS, CDR2 YFSETQ. CDR3 region: CASRRAPGQSAEAFF. The CDR3 DNA reads as TGCGCCAGCAGAAGAGCCCCGGGACAGTCGGCTGAAGCTTTCTTT.

The V gene is TRBV5-6, the J gene TRBJ1-1; 8 nucleotides align to TRBD1. There are 13 residues in the CDR3. Trimming at V came to 1 base and at J to 8 bases, leaving 4 bases not matched to a gene. Germline CDR1 SGHDT, CDR2 YYEEEE. The CDR3 loop reads CASSLQGAGEAFF. Here the CDR3 DNA reads TGTGCCAGCAGCTTGCAGGGGGCGGGAGAAGCTTTCTTT.

This clone was picked up a small number of times. The CDR3 loop is CASSEGNSETQYF. The CDR3 region has the DNA TGTGCCAGCAGCGAGGGGAACAGCGAGACCCAGTACTTC. V gene TRBV9 combines with J gene TRBJ2-5; D might be TRBD1 (5 bases). The V end was cut by 3 bases, the J end by 5 bases, with 11 bases between. This CDR3 is 13 amino acids long. Germline CDR1 SGDLS, CDR2 YYNGEE.

The chain uses TRBV19 and TRBJ2-5; 8 positions match TRBD1. The CDR3 runs 13 residues. V trimming: 7 bases; J trimming: 3 bases; junction bases outside the gene matches: 4. CDR1 is LNHDA, CDR2 SQIVND, per germline (reference sequence). As DNA, the CDR3 is TGTGCCAGTATCGAGGACAGGGAAGAGACCCAGTACTTC. Its translation: CASIEDREETQYF.

The J gene is TRBJ1-6, the V gene TRBV11-3; 7 bases are a match to TRBD1. After removal of 6 bases from V and 5 bases from J, the junction contained 7 bases not matched to a gene. This CDR3 contains 15 residues. In germline, CDR1 is SGHNT, CDR2 YENEEA. The CDR3: CASRYGTADNSPLHF. In DNA, the CDR3 is TGTGCCAGCAGATACGGGACAGCCGATAATTCACCCCTCCACTTT.

The J gene is TRBJ2-6, the V gene TRBV5-4, with D tentatively TRBD1 (6 bases). The CDR3 contains 15 residues. CDR1 and CDR2 (germline): SGHNT, YYREEE (reference sequence). V gave up 5 bases and J gave up 2 bases, with 11 bases separating them. The CDR3 here is CASSSGAPGANVLTF. DNA for the CDR3: TGTGCCAGCAGTTCAGGGGCTCCTGGGGCCAACGTCCTGACTTTC.

This clone was seen a handful of times. CDR3 loop: CASSVGNLNEKLFF. CDR3 nucleotide sequence: TGCGCCAGCAGCGTCGGTAACTTGAATGAAAAACTGTTTTTT. The chain has TRBV5-1 and TRBJ1-4; D is unclear. The CDR3 contains 14 residues. CDR1 SGHRS and CDR2 YFSETQ come from the germline V gene. Trimming took off 4 bases at V and 5 bases at J, with 12 bases between the two ends.

A single count supports this clone. The chain recombines TRBV7-2 with TRBJ2-7; D is possibly TRBD1 (5 bases). Germline values: CDR1 SGHTA, CDR2 FQGNSA. Trimming took off 1 base at V and 3 bases at J, with 16 bases between the two ends. This CDR3 region has 16 residues. The CDR3 DNA is TGTGCCAGCAGCTTAGGGTCCGACAGCCGATTCTACGAGCAGTACTTC. This codes for CASSLGSDSRFYEQYF.

The chain is built from TRBV28 and TRBJ1-2; D is ambiguous. Germline V gives CDR1 MDHEN, CDR2 SYDVKM. Trimming took 6 bases from V and 4 from J, leaving 12 bases between them. CDR3 size: 13 residues. CDR3: CASSNSDIYGYTF. CDR3 in DNA: TGTGCCAGCAGCAACAGTGATATCTATGGCTACACCTTC.

This clone occurred once. The chain has TRBV2 and TRBJ1-1; D call uncertain. Trimming removed 1 base at V and 1 base at J, with 4 bases between. Germline loops: CDR1 SNHLY, CDR2 FYNNEI. CDR3 length equals 13 residues. The CDR3 DNA is TGTGCCAGCAGTGAAGGTAGGAACACTGAAGCTTTCTTT. Translation gives CASSEGRNTEAFF.

The chain has TRBV5-1 and TRBJ2-5, with 10 bases fitting TRBD1. The length of the CDR3 is 16 residues. Germline V gene data show CDR1 as SGHRS and CDR2 as YFSETQ. V dropped 3 bases and J dropped 1; count of bases not matched to a gene: 6. CDR3 DNA: TGCGCCAGCAGCTGGACCGGGACAGGGGCCCAAGAGACCCAGTACTTC. Protein product: CASSWTGTGAQETQYF. Looking up the rest from reference TRBV5-1 and TRBJ2-5 gives the full variable domain: KAGVTQTPRYLIKTRGQQVTLSCSPISGHRSVSWYQQTPGQGLQFLFEYFSETQRNKGNFPGRFSGRQFSNSRSEMNVSTLELGDSALYLCASSWTGTGAQETQYFGPGTRLLVL.

The rearrangement uses TRBV7-2 and TRBJ2-7; a weak D match, TRBD1 (6 bases). The CDR3 covers 15 residues. From germline, CDR1 is SGHTA and CDR2 FQGNSA. Trimming stripped 2 bases from V and 0 bases from J, with 11 bases between. The CDR3: CASSLMGASSYEQYF. DNA for the CDR3: TGTGCCAGCAGCTTAATGGGGGCTTCCTCCTACGAGCAGTACTTC.

This chain connects TRBV5-1 to TRBJ2-7; no definite D call. Germline V gene lookup returns CDR1 SGHRS and CDR2 YFSETQ. The CDR3 totals 14 residues. Deletions cut 4 bases from V and 5 bases from J, with 16 bases between. CDR3 residues: CASSPDSPRNEQYF. For the CDR3, the DNA is TGCGCCAGCAGCCCAGACTCTCCTCGGAACGAGCAGTACTTC.

V and J are TRBV4-1 and TRBJ2-5; TRBD1 matches at 8 bases. Germline-derived CDR1 and CDR2 are MGHRA and YSYEKL. This CDR3 contains 15 residues. V trimming: 1 base; J trimming: 5 bases; junction bases outside the gene matches: 6. The chain's CDR3 is CASSQGFRGQETQYF. CDR3 bases: TGCGCCAGCAGCCAAGGTTTCAGGGGGCAGGAGACCCAGTACTTC.

The gene calls are TRBV25-1 and TRBJ2-7; 8 bases map to TRBD1. Germline V gene lookup returns CDR1 MGHDK and CDR2 SYGVNS. J gave up 6 bases and V 4 bases, and 14 bases lay outside the gene matches. The CDR3 sequence is 16 residues long. DNA of the CDR3: TGTGCCAGCAGTGGTCGGGACAGGAATTACGGAGTCGAGCAGTACTTC. Encoded protein: CASSGRDRNYGVEQYF.

The CDR3, as DNA: TGCGCCAGCAGCCAAATTATCGGGTCCGCGAACACCGGGGAGCTGTTTTTT. Protein: CASSQIIGSANTGELFF. The rearrangement joins TRBV4-3 to TRBJ2-2; D is ambiguous. The germline CDR1 and CDR2 sequences are LGHNA and YSLEER. CDR3 length: 17 amino acids. V was clipped by 2 bases and J by 0 bases, with 13 bases between them.

This chain joins TRBV15 and TRBJ2-1, with 7 bases that match TRBD1. CDR1 is LNHNV and CDR2 is YYDKDF in the germline V gene (reference sequence). With V trimmed by 0 bases and J by 4 bases, 6 bases remained unmatched. CDR3 size: 16 residues. DNA of the CDR3: TGTGCCACCAGCAGAGATCCGGGACAGTTTTACAATGAGCAGTTCTTC. Protein product: CATSRDPGQFYNEQFF. The whole variable domain, remainder taken from reference TRBV15 and TRBJ2-1, is DAMVIQNPRYQVTQFGKPVTLSCSQTLNHNVMYWYQQKSSQAPKLLFHYYDKDFNNEADTPDNFQSRRPNTSFCFLDIRSPGLGDTAMYLCATSRDPGQFYNEQFFGPGTRLTVL.

V and J are TRBV12-5 and TRBJ1-2, with 9 nucleotides matching TRBD1. V shed 5 bases and J 8 bases; nucleotides not matched to a gene: 9. This CDR3 is built from 14 residues. CDR1 is LGHNT and CDR2 is FRNRAP in the germline V gene. The CDR3 is CASGPGTGTEGYTF. The DNA for the CDR3 is TGTGCTAGTGGTCCGGGGACAGGGACGGAGGGCTACACCTTC.

The V gene is TRBV2, the J gene TRBJ1-5; a possible D gene is TRBD1 (6 bases). Germline CDR1 reads SNHLY; CDR2 reads FYNNEI. The V gene lost 4 bases and the J gene lost 0 bases, with 10 bases spanning the gap. The CDR3 extends over 15 amino acids. This chain's CDR3 is CASSGQVLSNQPQHF. CDR3 DNA: TGTGCCAGCAGTGGACAGGTCCTTAGCAATCAGCCCCAGCATTTT.

CDR3 nucleotide sequence: TGTGCCAGCAGGTTAGGACAGGGCCTCAATCAGCCCCAGCATTTT. The encoded protein is CASRLGQGLNQPQHF. The chain couples TRBV6-1 to TRBJ1-5; 8 positions match TRBD1. The CDR3 totals 15 residues. Per germline, CDR1 MNHNS and CDR2 SASEGT. V shed 6 bases and J 3 bases; nucleotides not matched to a gene: 7.

This chain links TRBV7-2 with TRBJ2-7, with a possible D match to TRBD1 (5 bases). The CDR3 length is 15 residues. Germline V gene data show CDR1 as SGHTA and CDR2 as FQGNSA. V was cut by 3 bases and J by 3 bases, with 15 bases left in between. The CDR3 nucleotides read TGTGCCAGCAGCTTCTCAGGGCGGTTAAACTACGAGCAGTACTTC. Its protein is CASSFSGRLNYEQYF.

CDR3 protein: CASSLVAGADNEQFF. The CDR3 nucleotides read TGCGCCAGCAGCTTGGTAGCGGGGGCTGACAATGAGCAGTTCTTC. The chain recombines TRBV5-1 with TRBJ2-1, with 9 positions matching TRBD2. Germline CDR1 and CDR2: SGHRS and YFSETQ. The CDR3 extends over 15 amino acids. V lost 0 bases to trimming and J lost 5 bases; unmatched junction nucleotides: 3.

The chain joins TRBV7-2 to TRBJ1-5; 9 bases are a match to TRBD1. CDR3 size: 15 residues. V trimming: 4 bases; J trimming: 7 bases; junction bases outside the gene matches: 8. The V gene's germline CDR1 is SGHTA and CDR2 FQGNSA. The CDR3 region is CASSSAPGQGQPQHF. CDR3 sequence (DNA): TGTGCCAGCAGCTCAGCCCCGGGACAGGGCCAGCCCCAGCATTTT.